Shown below are 21 T cell receptor beta chains from a single sample sequenced in a study of control samples from healthy donors and cancer patients. Sequencing was performed with immunoSEQ multiplex PCR; in TCRdb, only in-frame clones are kept and a portion is missing. The table has roughly 80,000 clones, roughly nine tenths seen once. Sequenced sample: blood. These receptors were obtained from a man aged 50-60 years in good health.

This clone was seen only once. The J gene is TRBJ2-7, the V gene TRBV6-5, with 13 bases lining up with TRBD2. CDR1 is MNHEY, CDR2 SVGAGI, per germline. The length of the CDR3 is 14 residues. V lost 8 bases, J lost 0 bases, and 1 base stayed unmatched. CDR3 DNA: TGTGCCAGCCGACTAGCGGGGGGCTCCTACGAGCAGTACTTC. Encoded protein: CASRLAGGSYEQYF.

The chain is built from TRBV10-3 and TRBJ2-2; 10 nucleotides agree with TRBD1. This CDR3 has 18 amino acids. Trimming removed 0 bases from V and 3 bases from J; junction bases left unmatched: 7. The germline V gene encodes CDR1 ENHRY and CDR2 SYGVKD. The CDR3 region has the DNA TGTGCCATCAGTGAGTCGATAGCGGGACAGGGGTACACCGGGGAGCTGTTTTTT. Residues: CAISESIAGQGYTGELFF.

The chain carries TRBV11-2 and TRBJ2-7, with D perhaps matching TRBD1 or TRBD2 (6 bases each). Trimming removed 5 bases from V and 3 bases from J, with 14 bases in between. This CDR3 has 14 amino acids. The germline V gene has CDR1 SGHAT and CDR2 FQNNGV. The CDR3 DNA sequence: TGTGCCAGCAGCCCATCGGGGGACAACTACGAGCAGTACTTC. It encodes CASSPSGDNYEQYF.

The chain links TRBV5-1 to TRBJ2-2, with 7 nucleotides matching TRBD1. The CDR3 covers 16 residues. The germline V gene encodes CDR1 SGHRS and CDR2 YFSETQ. The junction had 7 bases not matched to a gene; V was cut back by 1 base and J by 4 bases. In nucleotides, the CDR3 is TGCGCCAGCAGCTTGAGGCCTCAGGGGGTCACCGGGGAGCTGTTTTTT. Translation gives CASSLRPQGVTGELFF.

The table lists this clone with a count of one. This chain connects TRBV14 to TRBJ1-4; tentative D call: TRBD1 (5 bases). This CDR3 has 14 residues. The V gene's germline CDR1 is SGHDN and CDR2 FVKESK. Trimming pared 0 bases from V and 10 bases from J, leaving 12 bases between. For the CDR3, the DNA is TGTGCCAGCAGCCAAGATTGGCAGGGCGGAAAACTGTTTTTT. The encoded protein is CASSQDWQGGKLFF. The whole variable domain, remainder taken from reference TRBV14 and TRBJ1-4, is EAGVTQFPSHSVIEKGQTVTLRCDPISGHDNLYWYRRVMGKEIKFLLHFVKESKQDESGMPNNRFLAERTGGTYSTLKVQPAELEDSGVYFCASSQDWQGGKLFFGSGTQLSVL.

The V call is TRBV27, the J call TRBJ1-5; possible D gene TRBD1, 5 bases. The CDR3 has 17 amino acids. Germline values: CDR1 MNHEY, CDR2 SMNVEV (reference sequence). Deletions cut 6 bases from V and 1 base from J, with 19 bases between. CDR3 sequence: CASRSTVGEVSNQPQHF. The CDR3 nucleotides read TGTGCCAGCAGATCGACCGTGGGGGAAGTGAGCAATCAGCCCCAGCATTTT.

The gene calls are TRBV5-1 and TRBJ2-2, with 7 bases matching TRBD1. The CDR3 contains 15 residues. Germline trimming cut 5 bases from V and 6 bases from J; bases unmatched to any gene: 10. The germline V gene encodes CDR1 SGHRS and CDR2 YFSETQ. The CDR3 is CASSLNRQGPGELFF. The CDR3, as DNA: TGCGCCAGCAGTCTTAACCGACAGGGTCCCGGGGAGCTGTTTTTT.

This clone was counted once. This chain uses TRBV7-3 with TRBJ2-7; 11 bases agree with TRBD2. V was clipped by 5 bases and J by 3 bases; unmatched bases: 6. Per germline, CDR1 SGHTA and CDR2 FQGTGA. The CDR3 is 15 amino acids. In DNA, the CDR3 is TGTGCCAGCAGCCCAACGGGACTAGCGGACTACGAGCAGTACTTC. It codes for CASSPTGLADYEQYF.

A single count supports this clone. The CDR3 DNA follows: TGCGCCAGCAGATGGGACAGGGGGGGCGAGCAGTACTTC. This translates into CASRWDRGGEQYF. V is TRBV5-1 and J is TRBJ2-7; 11 bases fit TRBD1. Germline CDR1 and CDR2: SGHRS and YFSETQ. This CDR3 is 13 amino acids long. V was pared by 5 bases and J by 6 bases, with 4 bases of the junction left unmatched.

This chain connects TRBV11-1 to TRBJ1-3; D gene uncertain. V was clipped by 8 bases and J by 4 bases, with 21 bases between them. The CDR3 totals 16 residues. In germline, CDR1 is SGHAT, CDR2 FQDESV (reference sequence). The CDR3 loop is CASDSGVSSHGNTIYF. CDR3 DNA: TGTGCCAGCGATTCAGGTGTAAGTTCTCACGGAAACACCATATATTTT. The complete variable domain, with remaining parts taken from reference TRBV11-1 and TRBJ1-3, reads EAEVAQSPRYKITEKSQAVAFWCDPISGHATLYWYRQILGQGPELLVQFQDESVVDDSQLPKDRFSAERLKGVDSTLKIQPAELGDSAMYLCASDSGVSSHGNTIYFGEGSWLTVV.

The chain couples TRBV5-1 to TRBJ2-3, with TRBD2 matching over 9 bases. Trimming removed 4 bases from V and 2 bases from J; junction bases left unmatched: 8. The V gene's germline CDR1 is SGHRS and CDR2 YFSETQ. The CDR3 has 16 amino acids. The chain's CDR3 is CASSLSSGAITDTQYF. The CDR3 bases are TGCGCCAGCAGCCTGTCTAGCGGGGCCATCACAGATACGCAGTATTTT.

The chain is built from TRBV18 and TRBJ1-1; 9 nucleotides match TRBD1. This CDR3 comprises 15 residues. Germline V gene sequence: CDR1 KGHSH, CDR2 LQKENI. The V gene end was trimmed by 3 bases and the J gene end by 2 bases; junction bases not matched to a gene: 4. The CDR3 DNA reads as TGTGCCAGCTCACCTATACAGGGGGCCAACACTGAAGCTTTCTTT. Its protein is CASSPIQGANTEAFF.

The CDR3 sequence: CASTPDRANSPLHF. CDR3 DNA sequence: TGTGCCAGCACTCCGGACAGGGCTAATTCACCCCTCCACTTT. The chain has TRBV6-5 and TRBJ1-6; TRBD1 matches 8 bases. J gave up 6 bases and V 7 bases, and 5 bases lay outside the gene matches. The CDR3 is made up of 14 amino acids. The germline V gene encodes CDR1 MNHEY and CDR2 SVGAGI.

The chain is built from TRBV10-3 and TRBJ2-5, with TRBD2 identical over 7 bases. V lost 5 bases to trimming and J lost 5 bases; unmatched junction nucleotides: 8. This CDR3 spans 14 amino acids. Germline assignment: CDR1 ENHRY and CDR2 SYGVKD. CDR3 bases: TGTGCCATCAGTCCCTCCGGGGGAGGGGAGACCCAGTACTTC. Translating it yields CAISPSGGGETQYF.

The rearrangement joins TRBV9 to TRBJ1-2, with TRBD1 identical over 7 bases. V lost 0 bases, J lost 8 bases, and 7 bases stayed unmatched. CDR1 SGDLS and CDR2 YYNGEE come from the germline V gene. This CDR3 is 14 amino acids long. The CDR3 spells CASSVDRGDLGYTF. The CDR3 bases are TGTGCCAGCAGCGTAGACAGGGGAGATTTAGGCTACACCTTC.

The chain employs TRBV5-1 and TRBJ2-3; 9 bases line up with TRBD2. The CDR3 is made up of 15 amino acids. Unmatched junction bases numbered 4, after V lost 5 bases and J lost 0 bases. Per germline, CDR1 SGHRS and CDR2 YFSETQ. The CDR3 DNA reads as TGCGCCAGCAGGGGCGGGGGGGCTAGCACAGATACGCAGTATTTT. This sequence encodes CASRGGGASTDTQYF.

CDR3 residues: CAWSVGTVSNQPQHF. The CDR3 bases are TGTGCCTGGAGTGTAGGGACAGTTAGCAATCAGCCCCAGCATTTT. This chain uses TRBV30 with TRBJ1-5, with TRBD1 matching over 7 bases. CDR1 and CDR2 from the germline V gene are GTSNPN and SVGIG (reference sequence). The V and J ends lost 0 bases and 0 bases, in that order; junction bases with no gene match: 2. CDR3 length: 15 amino acids.

The rearrangement uses TRBV18 and TRBJ2-1; TRBD2 aligns across 8 bases. Per the germline V gene, CDR1 is KGHSH and CDR2 is LQKENI. J was trimmed by 4 bases and V by 1 base; bases with no gene match: 6. The CDR3 spans 16 residues. The CDR3 DNA reads as TGTGCCAGCTCACCACGAATGGGCGGGGGGTACAATGAGCAGTTCTTC. Translated: CASSPRMGGGYNEQFF. Supplemented by reference TRBV18 and TRBJ2-1, the full variable domain reads NAGVMQNPRHLVRRRGQEARLRCSPMKGHSHVYWYRQLPEEGLKFMVYLQKENIIDESGMPKERFSAEFPKEGPSILRIQQVVRGDSAAYFCASSPRMGGGYNEQFFGPGTRLTVL.

This chain connects TRBV18 to TRBJ1-2; TRBD1 matches at 9 bases. The germline gives CDR1 KGHSH, CDR2 LQKENI. V shed 0 bases, J shed 2 bases, and the junction held 4 bases outside the gene matches. This CDR3 is built from 16 residues. The CDR3 region has the DNA TGTGCCAGCTCACCACCGGGACAGGGTCTCAACTATGGCTACACCTTC. This encodes CASSPPGQGLNYGYTF.

The J gene is TRBJ2-5, the V gene TRBV7-3, with D possibly being TRBD1 (5 bases). V was pared by 5 bases and J by 5 bases, with 12 bases between. The CDR3 length is 13 residues. Germline-derived CDR1 and CDR2 are SGHTA and FQGTGA. The chain's CDR3 is CASSRQLGETQYF. The CDR3 DNA follows: TGTGCCAGCAGCCGACAGCTCGGGGAGACCCAGTACTTC.

In this sample, this clone turned up a few times. V is TRBV6-1 and J is TRBJ1-2; the D gene is possibly TRBD1 (5 bases). This CDR3 region has 12 residues. With 3 bases removed from V and 4 bases from J, the gap between germline ends came to 6 bases. Germline V CDR1 and CDR2: MNHNS, SASEGT. CDR3 in DNA: TGTGCCAGCAGTGACAGGGTCTATGGCTACACCTTC. Protein sequence: CASSDRVYGYTF.